This TCR beta chain was sequenced in a study of blood T cell repertoires in COVID-19. Assay used: immunoSEQ multiplex PCR; TCRdb lists only in-frame clones, some missing. The data show 300,000 to 450,000 clones, with 88% seen just once and roughly 1.2% held by the top ten. Participants had their cohort set by participant-reported clinical history. Two negative PCRs, clearance, or symptom resolution were required of recovered Cohort 3 donors. The CDR3 sequence is 13 residues long. The ends lost 5 bases at V and 13 bases at J; junction bases unmatched: 11. Per germline, CDR1 SEHNR and CDR2 FQNEAQ (reference sequence).

This chain joins TRBV7-9 and TRBJ1-5; 7 nucleotides match TRBD1. Input material: PBMCs or T cells enriched from blood (not recorded which). The sequence was obtained from a woman aged 18 to 35 who had recovered from COVID-19. DNA for the CDR3: TGTGCCAGCAGCCCAGGGGGTTTGGACCCTCAGCATTTT. Residues: CASSPGGLDPQHF.